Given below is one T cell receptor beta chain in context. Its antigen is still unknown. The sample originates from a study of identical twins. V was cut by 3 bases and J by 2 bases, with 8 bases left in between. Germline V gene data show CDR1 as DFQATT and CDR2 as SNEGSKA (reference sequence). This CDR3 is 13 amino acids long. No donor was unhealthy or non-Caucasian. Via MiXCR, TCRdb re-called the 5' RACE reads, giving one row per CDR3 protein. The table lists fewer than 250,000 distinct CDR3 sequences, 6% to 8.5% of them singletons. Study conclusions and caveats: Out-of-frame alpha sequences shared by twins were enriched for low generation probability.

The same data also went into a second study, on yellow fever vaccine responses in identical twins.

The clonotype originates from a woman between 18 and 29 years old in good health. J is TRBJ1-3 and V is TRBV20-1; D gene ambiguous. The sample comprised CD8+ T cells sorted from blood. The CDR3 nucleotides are TGCAGTGCTAGTGCCCGCACTGGAAACACCATATATTTT. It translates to CSASARTGNTIYF.